This T cell receptor (beta chain) was recorded in a study of blood T cell repertoires in COVID-19. Study-wide background: The cDNA or gDNA used as material had been derived from T cells, B-cell-depleted T cells, or PBMCs.

Original methodology: It was from reference gene primer amplification that nucleated cell counts were estimated. Profiling relied on immunoSEQ multiplex PCR, and the TCRdb table lists in-frame clones only, not all of them. The V and J calls and the clone size are those of that table, but D and trimming were determined from the DNA. The table includes tens of thousands of clones, around 89% detected once. The V and J ends lost 5 bases and 3 bases respectively, with 8 bases between them. Germline V lookup: CDR1 MNHEY, CDR2 SVGAGI. The CDR3 extends over 12 amino acids. Sequenced: peripheral blood. V usage is TRBV6-5 and J usage is TRBJ2-7, with D unclear. The sequence was obtained from a man aged 65-85 years with active or convalescent COVID-19. Here the CDR3 reads CASSPNFYEQYF. As DNA, the CDR3 is TGTGCCAGCAGTCCAAACTTCTACGAGCAGTACTTC.